This T cell receptor (beta chain) was found in a study of neurological immune-mediated disorders. Notes on this clonotype: Compared with germline, one end of the junction differs, possibly owing to a read error.

The time point was: longitudinal time-point 2. Germline V CDR1 and CDR2: ENHRY, SYGVKD. This CDR3 has 16 amino acids. Whenever a sequencing run was performed, it yielded over 160 million TCR-beta sequences from 15-18 subjects. MiXCR, applied by TCRdb to the 5' RACE reads, yields one record per CDR3 protein. The sample carries under 100,000 distinct CDR3 sequences, less than 15% recorded once. Sequencing was carried out using PBMCs. The rearrangement links TRBV10-3 to TRBJ2-1, with 8 bases identical to TRBD1. This clonotype was obtained from a female donor with HTLV-1-associated myelopathy (HAM/TSP). The DNA of the CDR3 is TGTTCCATCGGGATGTCCGGGGACAGGTGGTACAATGAGCAGTTCTTC. Its protein product is CSIGMSGDRWYNEQFF.